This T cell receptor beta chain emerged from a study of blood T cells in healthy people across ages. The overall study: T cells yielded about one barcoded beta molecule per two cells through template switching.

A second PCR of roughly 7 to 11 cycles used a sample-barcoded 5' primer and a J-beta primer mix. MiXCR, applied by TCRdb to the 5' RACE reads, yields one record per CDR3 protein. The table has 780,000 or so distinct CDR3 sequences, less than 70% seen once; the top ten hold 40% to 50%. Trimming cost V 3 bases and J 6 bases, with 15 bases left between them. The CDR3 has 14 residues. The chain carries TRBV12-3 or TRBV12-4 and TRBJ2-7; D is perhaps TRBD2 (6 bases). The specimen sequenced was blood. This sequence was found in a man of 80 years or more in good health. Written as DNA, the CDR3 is TGTGCCAGCAGTTTTTCGGGCGGGGCAAGCGAGCAGTACTTC. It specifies CASSFSGGASEQYF.